This TCR beta chain derives from a study of blood T cell repertoires in COVID-19. The germline gives CDR1 LGHDT, CDR2 YNNKEL (reference sequence). The CDR3 contains 14 residues. V lost 3 bases and J 4 bases, leaving 9 bases between the germline ends. Resolution of symptoms, clearance, or two negative PCRs was present in recovered Cohort 3 donors. How the authors handled the data: Nucleated cell counts were estimated from reference gene primer amplification. The repertoire was sequenced with immunoSEQ multiplex PCR; TCRdb's copy has only in-frame clones and lacks some. V, J and clone size are taken as reported in that table, and D and trimming were inferred from the DNA itself. The repertoire holds over 200,000 clones, with approximately 90% as singletons.

The clonotype comes from a man between 18 and 35 years old who had recovered from COVID-19. Source material: PBMCs or T cells enriched from blood (not recorded which). V is TRBV3-1 (or the pseudogene TRBV3-2) and J is TRBJ2-2; no clear D. CDR3 residues: CASSQVVSTGELFF. The CDR3 bases are TGTGCCAGCAGCCAGGTTGTCAGCACCGGGGAGCTGTTTTTT.